This T cell receptor (beta chain) appears in the sequencing data of a study of shared clonotypes between healthy human individuals. V dropped 8 bases and J dropped 7; count of bases not matched to a gene: 9. Germline loops: CDR1 MDHEN, CDR2 SYDVKM. The length of the CDR3 is 14 residues. The assay was immunoSEQ multiplex PCR, and TCRdb's table has in-frame clones only and misses some. The data show roughly 1.5 million clones, with around 98% seen just once and around 0.47% held by the top ten. Input material: naive CD4+ T cells sorted from blood. Subset described: CD45RA+ positively selected. The receptor was isolated from a man aged 25-40 years in good health. The chain carries TRBV28 and TRBJ1-5, with TRBD1 matching over 9 bases. The CDR3 spells CASLPTGGLQPQHF. CDR3 sequence (DNA): TGTGCCAGCCTTCCCACAGGGGGCTTGCAGCCCCAGCATTTT.